The present entry profiles one T cell receptor (beta chain) with its context. Antigen: not known. Trimming removed 8 bases from V and 4 bases from J; junction bases left unmatched: 17. The germline gives CDR1 SQVTM, CDR2 ANQGSEA. The CDR3 is 17 residues long. The source of the sample is a study of cytomegalovirus exposure and HLA in healthy donors. The overall study: Of the donors genotyped, 398 in all, around 77% fell in the Caucasian-associated ancestry cluster.

Researchers ran the PCR with 60 Vbeta and 13 Jbeta primers. Only in-frame clones appear in the TCRdb table, and some are missing; sequencing was by immunoSEQ multiplex PCR. The repertoire holds some 120,000 clones, with roughly 80% as singletons. Regarding the study as a whole: Information on immune exposure was restricted to one variable (CMV serostatus). A later analysis revealed that TCR association rates differed between HLA loci, peaking at DRB1 and bottoming out at HLA-C.

V and J are TRBV29-1 and TRBJ2-5; 12 nucleotides match TRBD2. The clonotype was recovered from a male donor in good health and CMV-seropositive. Sequencing input: PBMCs. CDR3 DNA: TGCAGCCTCTCCGGGGGGGCTAGCGGGAGGGCGAGAGAGACCCAGTACTTC. Translating gives CSLSGGASGRARETQYF.